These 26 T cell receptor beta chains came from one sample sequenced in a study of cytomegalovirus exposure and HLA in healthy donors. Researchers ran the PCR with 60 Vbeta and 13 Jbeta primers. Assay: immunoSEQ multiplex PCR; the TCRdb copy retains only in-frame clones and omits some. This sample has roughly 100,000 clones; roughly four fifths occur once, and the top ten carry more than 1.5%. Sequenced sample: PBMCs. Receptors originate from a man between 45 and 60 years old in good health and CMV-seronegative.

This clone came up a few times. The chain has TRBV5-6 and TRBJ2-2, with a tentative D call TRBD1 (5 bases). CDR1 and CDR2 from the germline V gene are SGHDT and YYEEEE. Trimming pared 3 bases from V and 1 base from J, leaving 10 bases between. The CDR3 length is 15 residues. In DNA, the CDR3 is TGTGCCAGCAGCTGGAAGGGGTGGAACACCGGGGAGCTGTTTTTT. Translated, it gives CASSWKGWNTGELFF.

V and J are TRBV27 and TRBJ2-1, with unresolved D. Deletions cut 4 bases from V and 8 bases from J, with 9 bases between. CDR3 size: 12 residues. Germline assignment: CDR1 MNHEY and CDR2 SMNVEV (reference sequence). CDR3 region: CASSSTDYEQFF. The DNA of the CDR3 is TGTGCCAGCAGTTCGACCGACTATGAGCAGTTCTTC.

DNA for the CDR3: TGTGCCTGGAGTGATATAGGGGACACTGAAGCTTTCTTT. As protein: CAWSDIGDTEAFF. V and J are TRBV30 and TRBJ1-1; TRBD1 is a possible D gene (5 bases). This CDR3 spans 13 amino acids. V was trimmed by 1 base and J by 3 bases, leaving 9 bases between them. Germline V lookup: CDR1 GTSNPN, CDR2 SVGIG (reference sequence).

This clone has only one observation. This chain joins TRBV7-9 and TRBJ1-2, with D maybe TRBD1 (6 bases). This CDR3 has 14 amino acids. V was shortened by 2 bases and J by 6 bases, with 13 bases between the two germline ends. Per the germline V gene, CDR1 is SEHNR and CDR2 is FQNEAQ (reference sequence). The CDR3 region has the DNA TGTGCCAGCAGCTTACGCGACAGGACCAATGGCTACACCTTC. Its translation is CASSLRDRTNGYTF.

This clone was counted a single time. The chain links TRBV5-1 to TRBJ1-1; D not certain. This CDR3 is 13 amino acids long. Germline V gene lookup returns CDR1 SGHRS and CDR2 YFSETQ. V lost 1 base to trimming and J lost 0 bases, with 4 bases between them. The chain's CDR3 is CASSLRVNTEAFF. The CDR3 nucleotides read TGCGCCAGCAGCTTGAGAGTGAACACTGAAGCTTTCTTT.

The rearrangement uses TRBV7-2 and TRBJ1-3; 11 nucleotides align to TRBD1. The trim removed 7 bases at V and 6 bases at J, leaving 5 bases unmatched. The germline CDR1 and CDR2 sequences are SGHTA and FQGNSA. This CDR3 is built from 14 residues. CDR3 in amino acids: CASTQDRGQNTIYF. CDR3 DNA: TGTGCCAGCACCCAGGACAGGGGGCAAAACACCATATATTTT.

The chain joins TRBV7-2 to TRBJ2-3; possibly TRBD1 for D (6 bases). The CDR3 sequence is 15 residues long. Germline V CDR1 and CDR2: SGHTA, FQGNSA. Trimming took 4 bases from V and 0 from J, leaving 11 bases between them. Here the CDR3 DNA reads TGTGCCAGCAGCTCTCCGGGACAAAGCACAGATACGCAGTATTTT. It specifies CASSSPGQSTDTQYF. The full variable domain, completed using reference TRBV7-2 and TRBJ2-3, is GAGVSQSPSNKVTEKGKDVELRCDPISGHTALYWYRQSLGQGLEFLIYFQGNSAPDKSGLPSDRFSAERTGGSVSTLTIQRTQQEDSAVYLCASSSPGQSTDTQYFGPGTRLTVL.

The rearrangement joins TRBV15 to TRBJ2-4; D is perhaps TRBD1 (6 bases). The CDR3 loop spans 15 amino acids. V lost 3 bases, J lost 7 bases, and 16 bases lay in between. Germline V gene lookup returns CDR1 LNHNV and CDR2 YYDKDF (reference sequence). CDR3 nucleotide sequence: TGTGCCACCAGCAGTGAACAGGGAGATTGGAACATTCAGTACTTC. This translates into CATSSEQGDWNIQYF.

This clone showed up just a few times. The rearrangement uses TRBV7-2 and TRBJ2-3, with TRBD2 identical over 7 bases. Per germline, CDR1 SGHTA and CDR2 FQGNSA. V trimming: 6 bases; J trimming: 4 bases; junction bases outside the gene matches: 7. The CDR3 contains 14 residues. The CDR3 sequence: CASSQGGLSDTQYF. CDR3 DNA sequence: TGTGCCAGCAGTCAGGGAGGGCTTTCAGATACGCAGTATTTT.

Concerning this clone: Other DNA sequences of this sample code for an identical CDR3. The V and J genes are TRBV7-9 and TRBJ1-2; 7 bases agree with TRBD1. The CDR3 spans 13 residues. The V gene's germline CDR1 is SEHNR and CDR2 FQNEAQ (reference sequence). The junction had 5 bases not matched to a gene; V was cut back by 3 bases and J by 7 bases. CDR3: CASSLGDSSGYTF. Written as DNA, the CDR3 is TGTGCCAGCAGCTTGGGGGACAGTAGTGGCTACACCTTC.

The CDR3 DNA is TGTGCCAGCAGTCAAGGCGGGACAGGGAGTCTCTATAGCAATCAGCCCCAGCATTTT. This codes for CASSQGGTGSLYSNQPQHF. This rearrangement joins TRBV6-1 to TRBJ1-5, with 9 nucleotides matching TRBD1. V was clipped by 5 bases and J by 0 bases; unmatched bases: 14. The length of the CDR3 is 19 residues. Germline loops: CDR1 MNHNS, CDR2 SASEGT.

DNA of the CDR3: TGTGCCAGCAGCTCAGGAGGACCGTTGAACACTGAAGCTTTCTTT. This translates into CASSSGGPLNTEAFF. The V gene is TRBV7-9, the J gene TRBJ1-1; unclear D gene. Per germline, CDR1 SEHNR and CDR2 FQNEAQ (reference sequence). CDR3 size: 15 residues. V lost 4 bases to trimming and J lost 0 bases, with 12 bases between them.

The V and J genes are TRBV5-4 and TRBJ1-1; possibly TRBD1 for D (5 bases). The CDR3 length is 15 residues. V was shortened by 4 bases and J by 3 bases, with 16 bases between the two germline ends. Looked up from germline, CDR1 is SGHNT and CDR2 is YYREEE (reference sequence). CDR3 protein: CASSPGGGGYTEAFF. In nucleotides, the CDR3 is TGTGCCAGCAGCCCGGGGGGAGGCGGGTACACTGAAGCTTTCTTT.

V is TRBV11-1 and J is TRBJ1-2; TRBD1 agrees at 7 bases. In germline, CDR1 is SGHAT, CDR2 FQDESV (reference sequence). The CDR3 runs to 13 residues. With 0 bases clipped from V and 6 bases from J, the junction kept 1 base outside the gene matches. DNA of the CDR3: TGTGCCAGCAGCTTAGCGGGACAGAATGGCTACACCTTC. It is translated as CASSLAGQNGYTF.

CDR3 in DNA: TGTGCCAGCAGTGAACCCCGGACAGGGGATTACGAGCAGTACGTC. Its translation is CASSEPRTGDYEQYV. The chain recombines TRBV6-1 with TRBJ2-7, with 9 bases identical to TRBD1. Germline V CDR1 and CDR2: MNHNS, SASEGT. Trimming took 2 bases from V and 4 from J; bases not matched to a gene: 6. The CDR3 is 15 amino acids.

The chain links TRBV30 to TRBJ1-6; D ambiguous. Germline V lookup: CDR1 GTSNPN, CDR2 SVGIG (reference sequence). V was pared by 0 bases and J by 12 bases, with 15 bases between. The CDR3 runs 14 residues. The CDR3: CAWSVEIPRGPLHF. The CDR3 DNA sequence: TGTGCCTGGAGTGTGGAGATACCGCGGGGACCCCTCCACTTT.

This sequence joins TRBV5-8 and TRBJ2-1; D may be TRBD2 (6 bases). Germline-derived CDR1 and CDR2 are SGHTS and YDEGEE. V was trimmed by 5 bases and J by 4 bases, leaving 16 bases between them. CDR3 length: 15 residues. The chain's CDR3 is CASSWWSSGYNEQFF. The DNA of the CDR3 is TGTGCCAGCAGTTGGTGGAGTAGCGGTTACAATGAGCAGTTCTTC.

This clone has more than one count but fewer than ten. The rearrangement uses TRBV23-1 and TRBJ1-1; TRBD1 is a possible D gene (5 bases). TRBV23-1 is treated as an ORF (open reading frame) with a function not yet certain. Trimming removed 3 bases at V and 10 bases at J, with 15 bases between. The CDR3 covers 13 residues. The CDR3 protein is CASSHPSSGGAFF. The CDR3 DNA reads TGCGCCAGCAGTCACCCAAGCTCCGGGGGAGCTTTCTTT.

CDR3 in amino acids: CASSDEGATLYGYTF. In DNA form, the CDR3 reads TGTGCCAGCAGTGACGAGGGGGCCACCCTCTATGGCTACACCTTC. V is TRBV6-4 and J is TRBJ1-2; TRBD1 matches 7 bases. Trimming cost V 2 bases and J 4 bases; bases outside gene matches: 7. The germline V gene encodes CDR1 MRHNA and CDR2 SNTAGT. This CDR3 contains 15 residues.

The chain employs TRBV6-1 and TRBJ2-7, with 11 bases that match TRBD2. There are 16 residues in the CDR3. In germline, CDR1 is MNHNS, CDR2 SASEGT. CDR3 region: CASSEAGGASGGSPVV. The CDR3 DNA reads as TGTGCCAGCAGTGAAGCCGGGGGGGCTAGCGGGGGGTCACCCGTCGTC.

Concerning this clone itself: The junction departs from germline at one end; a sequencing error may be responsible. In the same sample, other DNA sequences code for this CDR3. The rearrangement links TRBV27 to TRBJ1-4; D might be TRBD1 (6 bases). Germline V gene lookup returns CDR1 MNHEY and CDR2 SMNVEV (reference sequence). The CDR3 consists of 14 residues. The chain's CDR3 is CASSFQGPNEKLFF. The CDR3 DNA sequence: TGCGCCAGCAGTTTCCAGGGGCCTAATGAAAAACTGTTTTTT.

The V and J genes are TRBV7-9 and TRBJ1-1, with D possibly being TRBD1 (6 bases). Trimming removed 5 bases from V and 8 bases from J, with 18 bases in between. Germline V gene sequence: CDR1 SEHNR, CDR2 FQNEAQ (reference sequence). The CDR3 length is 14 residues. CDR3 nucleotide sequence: TGTGCCAGCAGCCCGGAGGACAGCGTGAGAGAAGCTTTCTTT. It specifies CASSPEDSVREAFF.

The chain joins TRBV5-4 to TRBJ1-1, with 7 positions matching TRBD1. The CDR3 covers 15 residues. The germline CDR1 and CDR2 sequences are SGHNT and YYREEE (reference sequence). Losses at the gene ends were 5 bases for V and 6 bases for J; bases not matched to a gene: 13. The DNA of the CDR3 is TGTGCCAGCAGTTCGGGAATAGGGGGCACCCCTGAAGCTTTCTTT. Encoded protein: CASSSGIGGTPEAFF.

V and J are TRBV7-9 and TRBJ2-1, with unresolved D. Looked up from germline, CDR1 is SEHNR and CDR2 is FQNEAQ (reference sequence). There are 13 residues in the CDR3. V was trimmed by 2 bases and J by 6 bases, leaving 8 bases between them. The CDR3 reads CASSLSPGNEQFF. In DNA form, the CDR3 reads TGTGCCAGCAGCTTAAGCCCGGGCAATGAGCAGTTCTTC.

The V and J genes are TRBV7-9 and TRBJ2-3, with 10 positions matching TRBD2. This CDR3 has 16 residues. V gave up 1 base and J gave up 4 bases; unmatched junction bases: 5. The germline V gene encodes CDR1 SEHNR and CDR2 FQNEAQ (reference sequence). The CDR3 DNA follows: TGTGCCAGCAGCTTAGGTAGCGGGGGGACCTCAGATACGCAGTATTTT. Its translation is CASSLGSGGTSDTQYF.

CDR3 loop: CASKPHTYNEQFF. CDR3 in DNA: TGTGCCAGTAAACCACATACCTACAATGAGCAGTTCTTC. This chain joins TRBV19 and TRBJ2-1, with D hard to call. Germline CDR1 is LNHDA and CDR2 is SQIVND (reference sequence). Trimming took off 7 bases at V and 2 bases at J, with 9 bases between the two ends. This CDR3 contains 13 residues.